One and the same sample provided the 23 T cell receptor beta chains below, sequenced in a study of cytomegalovirus exposure and HLA in healthy donors. Primers for the PCR totalled 60 Vbeta and 13 Jbeta. The table came from immunoSEQ multiplex PCR; TCRdb's copy has only in-frame clones and leaves some out. This sample yields some 150,000 clones, of which about four fifths are seen a single time; roughly 10% belongs to the top ten. The sequenced material came from PBMCs. These receptors originate from a middle-aged man in good health and CMV-seropositive.

The chain carries TRBV19 and TRBJ2-5, with 7 positions matching TRBD1. The V and J ends lost 5 bases and 2 bases, in that order; junction bases with no gene match: 5. CDR3 length equals 14 residues. Germline CDR1 and CDR2: LNHDA and SQIVND (reference sequence). The CDR3, as DNA: TGTGCCAGTAGTCCCCGGGACAGACAAGAGACCCAGTACTTC. This sequence encodes CASSPRDRQETQYF.

The rearrangement joins TRBV4-1 to TRBJ1-2; 7 bases map to TRBD1. V dropped 0 bases and J dropped 6; count of bases not matched to a gene: 7. Germline V gives CDR1 MGHRA, CDR2 YSYEKL. The CDR3 length is 15 residues. As DNA, the CDR3 is TGCGCCAGCAGCCAAGATTTGGCCAGGGGGAATGGCTACACCTTC. It translates to CASSQDLARGNGYTF.

The rearrangement joins TRBV30 to TRBJ1-1, with 8 bases matching TRBD1. CDR3 length: 18 amino acids. V shed 0 bases, J shed 1 base, and the junction held 13 bases outside the gene matches. Germline CDR1 GTSNPN, CDR2 SVGIG (reference sequence). The CDR3 nucleotides are TGTGCCTGGAGTGTAACTCCTTCTAGGACAGGGCGGAACACTGAAGCTTTCTTT. This gives the protein CAWSVTPSRTGRNTEAFF.

CDR3 region: CASSGQGRAEAFF. CDR3 DNA: TGTGCCAGCAGTGGACAGGGGAGGGCTGAAGCTTTCTTT. This chain joins TRBV2 and TRBJ1-1; 8 positions agree with TRBD1. V was clipped by 4 bases and J by 6 bases; unmatched bases: 4. The CDR3 contains 13 residues. Germline CDR1 and CDR2: SNHLY and FYNNEI.

The chain combines TRBV4-2 with TRBJ2-3; D gene uncertain. Germline values: CDR1 LGHNA, CDR2 YNFKEQ. The CDR3 runs 13 residues. With 0 bases removed from V and 6 bases from J, the gap between germline ends came to 7 bases. CDR3 sequence (DNA): TGTGCCAGCAGCCAAGAAGAGGTCGATACGCAGTATTTT. Amino acid sequence: CASSQEEVDTQYF.

The gene calls are TRBV9 and TRBJ2-3; 12 bases fit TRBD2. CDR1 and CDR2 (germline): SGDLS, YYNGEE. The ends lost 3 bases at V and 6 bases at J; junction bases unmatched: 8. CDR3 size: 16 residues. The CDR3 DNA reads TGTGCCAGCAGCGGCCTAGCGGGAGGGCCTTCGGATACGCAGTATTTT. Encoded protein: CASSGLAGGPSDTQYF.

The genes are TRBV6-1 and TRBJ2-7, with 11 bases aligning to TRBD1. This CDR3 comprises 14 residues. The junction had 4 bases not matched to a gene; V was cut back by 6 bases and J by 3 bases. Per germline, CDR1 MNHNS and CDR2 SASEGT. The CDR3 DNA reads TGTGCCAGCAGGGGACAGGGGGATGGCTACGAGCAGTACTTC. This translates into CASRGQGDGYEQYF.

V is TRBV4-3 and J is TRBJ2-2, with a tentative D call TRBD1 (6 bases). CDR3 length: 14 residues. Germline loops: CDR1 LGHNA, CDR2 YSLEER. V was pared by 3 bases and J by 3 bases, with 8 bases between. CDR3 sequence reads: CASSQQGHTGELFF. The CDR3 DNA follows: TGCGCCAGCAGCCAGCAGGGGCACACCGGGGAGCTGTTTTTT.

This rearrangement joins TRBV28 to TRBJ1-6; D unclear. This CDR3 has 13 residues. CDR1 and CDR2 from the germline V gene are MDHEN and SYDVKM. Trimming took off 3 bases at V and 8 bases at J, with 8 bases between the two ends. The CDR3 region has the DNA TGTGCCAGCAGTTTGGGAGCCTATTCACCCCTCCACTTT. Encoded protein: CASSLGAYSPLHF.

The V and J genes are TRBV19 and TRBJ2-2; 8 bases are shared with TRBD2. The V segment lost 11 bases and the J segment 0 bases; nucleotides outside the gene matches: 5. The CDR3 is made up of 14 amino acids. Per germline, CDR1 LNHDA and CDR2 SQIVND (reference sequence). The CDR3 loop is CAVGREANTGELFF. In DNA form, the CDR3 reads TGTGCCGTCGGGCGGGAGGCGAACACCGGGGAGCTGTTTTTT.

This chain connects TRBV15 to TRBJ2-7; 9 positions match TRBD1. Germline CDR1 LNHNV, CDR2 YYDKDF (reference sequence). This CDR3 comprises 15 residues. V lost 2 bases, J lost 3 bases, and 5 bases stayed unmatched. CDR3: CATSRTAGQGYEQYF. The CDR3 DNA is TGTGCCACCAGCAGAACTGCGGGACAGGGCTACGAGCAGTACTTC.

The chain joins TRBV30 to TRBJ1-5; TRBD1 is a possible D gene (6 bases). Trimming removed 3 bases at V and 1 base at J, with 10 bases between. The length of the CDR3 is 14 residues. From germline, CDR1 is GTSNPN and CDR2 SVGIG (reference sequence). This chain's CDR3 is CAWSRGGSNQPQHF. For the CDR3, the DNA is TGTGCCTGGAGCAGGGGAGGGAGCAATCAGCCCCAGCATTTT.

The rearrangement joins TRBV7-2 to TRBJ2-1, with 7 bases aligning to TRBD2. Per germline, CDR1 SGHTA and CDR2 FQGNSA. The V gene end was trimmed by 4 bases and the J gene end by 7 bases; junction bases not matched to a gene: 10. The length of the CDR3 is 15 residues. The CDR3 region has the DNA TGTGCCAGCAGCTGGAGCGGGGCCTCGGGGAATGAGCAGTTCTTC. It yields the protein CASSWSGASGNEQFF. Full variable domain (outside the CDR3, taken from reference TRBV7-2 and TRBJ2-1): GAGVSQSPSNKVTEKGKDVELRCDPISGHTALYWYRQSLGQGLEFLIYFQGNSAPDKSGLPSDRFSAERTGGSVSTLTIQRTQQEDSAVYLCASSWSGASGNEQFFGPGTRLTVL.

This clone has a handful of counts. The V and J genes are TRBV18 and TRBJ2-6; 10 bases fit TRBD2. V lost 2 bases to trimming and J lost 0 bases; unmatched junction nucleotides: 4. The V gene's germline CDR1 is KGHSH and CDR2 LQKENI. CDR3 length: 18 amino acids. The CDR3 spells CASSPGAGGSSGANVLTF. The CDR3 region has the DNA TGTGCCAGCTCACCAGGAGCGGGGGGGTCCTCTGGGGCCAACGTCCTGACTTTC.

V is TRBV6-5 and J is TRBJ1-1; no clear D. The CDR3 extends over 13 amino acids. V lost 4 bases to trimming and J lost 0 bases, with 6 bases between them. Per the germline V gene, CDR1 is MNHEY and CDR2 is SVGAGI. The CDR3 region is CASSFPVNTEAFF. DNA for the CDR3: TGTGCCAGCAGTTTTCCAGTGAACACTGAAGCTTTCTTT.

This chain uses TRBV14 with TRBJ2-1; weak D call: TRBD1 (5 bases). The germline CDR1 and CDR2 sequences are SGHDN and FVKESK. CDR3 size: 14 residues. V lost 5 bases and J 5 bases, leaving 13 bases between the germline ends. Written as DNA, the CDR3 is TGTGCCAGCAGCTTTCGGACACTCAACAATGAGCAGTTCTTC. This codes for CASSFRTLNNEQFF.

This CDR3 is CASSLGQGGLYEQYF. The CDR3 DNA is TGTGCCAGCAGCTTAGGACAGGGGGGCCTCTACGAGCAGTACTTC. The chain combines TRBV11-2 with TRBJ2-7; 9 bases are shared with TRBD1. V was clipped by 1 base and J by 3 bases; unmatched bases: 4. Germline V CDR1 and CDR2: SGHAT, FQNNGV. The CDR3 spans 15 residues.

The sample holds one count of this clone. This chain joins TRBV29-1 and TRBJ2-5; the match to TRBD2 covers 9 bases. V lost 3 bases, J lost 2 bases, and 10 bases stayed unmatched. The CDR3 is 16 residues long. CDR1 is SQVTM and CDR2 is ANQGSEA in the germline V gene. CDR3 bases: TGCAGCGTTGACTTTTTAGCGGGAGTTGGGCAAGAGACCCAGTACTTC. This encodes CSVDFLAGVGQETQYF.

The gene calls are TRBV5-1 and TRBJ1-5; tentative D call: TRBD1 (6 bases). Trimming cost V 5 bases and J 4 bases, with 13 bases left between them. This CDR3 is 14 amino acids long. Germline CDR1 is SGHRS and CDR2 is YFSETQ. As DNA, the CDR3 is TGCGCCAGCAGTCCGACCGGGACAAATCAGCCCCAGCATTTT. This gives the protein CASSPTGTNQPQHF.

This clone showed up just a few times. The chain has TRBV5-8 and TRBJ2-3; TRBD1 matches at 8 bases. The V and J ends lost 2 bases and 5 bases, in that order; junction bases with no gene match: 7. The CDR3 has 15 residues. Germline loops: CDR1 SGHTS, CDR2 YDEGEE. DNA of the CDR3: TGTGCCAGCAGCTTCCAGGACAGGGATAAAGATACGCAGTATTTT. It yields the protein CASSFQDRDKDTQYF.

The chain is built from TRBV5-6 and TRBJ1-2; no clear D. Between the trimmed V and J ends, which lost 0 bases and 2 bases, there was a span of 8 bases. The CDR3 totals 14 residues. CDR1 is SGHDT, CDR2 YYEEEE, per germline. CDR3 in amino acids: CASSLVQENYGYTF. DNA of the CDR3: TGTGCCAGCAGCTTGGTTCAGGAAAACTATGGCTACACCTTC.

The rearrangement links TRBV27 to TRBJ1-1; tentatively, D is TRBD1 (6 bases). The CDR3 totals 14 residues. The germline V and J ends were trimmed by 5 bases and 7 bases, with 17 bases remaining between them. In germline, CDR1 is MNHEY, CDR2 SMNVEV (reference sequence). CDR3 DNA sequence: TGTGCCAGCAGTGCCCAGGGGCCGTTGGGTGAAGCTTTCTTT. This codes for CASSAQGPLGEAFF.

This chain joins TRBV19 and TRBJ2-3; 16 bases are shared with TRBD2. From germline, CDR1 is LNHDA and CDR2 SQIVND (reference sequence). V shed 3 bases and J 2 bases; nucleotides not matched to a gene: 11. The CDR3 runs 20 residues. DNA of the CDR3: TGTGCCAGTAGTATGAGGGCAGTGGGACTAGCGGGAGGGCCCACAGATACGCAGTATTTT. It is translated as CASSMRAVGLAGGPTDTQYF. The whole variable domain, remainder taken from reference TRBV19 and TRBJ2-3, is DGGITQSPKYLFRKEGQNVTLSCEQNLNHDAMYWYRQDPGQGLRLIYYSQIVNDFQKGDIAEGYSVSREKKESFPLTVTSAQKNPTAFYLCASSMRAVGLAGGPTDTQYFGPGTRLTVL.